This T cell receptor beta chain was found in a study of blood T cell repertoires in COVID-19. Study-level information: The cDNA or gDNA used as material had been derived from T cells, B-cell-depleted T cells, or PBMCs.

One Seattle source followed patients from active infection through their disease course. Trimming took off 6 bases at V and 4 bases at J, with 9 bases between the two ends. Germline V lookup: CDR1 ENHRY, CDR2 SYGVKD. CDR3 length equals 13 residues. In the authors' methods: The assay estimated nucleated cells by amplifying reference gene primers. Sequencing used immunoSEQ multiplex PCR; TCRdb keeps in-frame clones, though not all of them. D and trimming were read from the DNA, whereas the V and J calls and clone size are those reported in that table. The table lists about 160,000 clones, approximately 86% of them singletons.

The rearrangement joins TRBV10-3 to TRBJ1-4; D possibly corresponds to TRBD1 (5 bases). What was sequenced was peripheral blood. The TCR was taken from a man aged 55 to 70 with COVID-19, enrolled during active disease. The CDR3 reads CAISGGFNEKLFF. Here the CDR3 DNA reads TGTGCCATCAGCGGGGGTTTTAATGAAAAACTGTTTTTT.